A single sample gave rise to the 32 T cell receptor beta chains below, sequenced in a study of T cells in tuberculosis. After thawing and overnight rest, PBMC were stained with GMM-loaded CD1B tetramer, viability dye and anti-CD3 for sorting. C32 glucose monomycolate from Rhodococcus equi was loaded onto the CD1B tetramers. Assay: immunoSEQ multiplex PCR; the TCRdb copy retains only in-frame clones and omits some. The repertoire holds approximately 100,000 clones, approximately 90% seen once, with approximately 2% in the top ten. Sequencing was carried out using CD1b-GMM tetramer-negative cells sorted from PBMCs. The receptors shown here come from an adult woman with latent tuberculosis.

V gene TRBV7-6 combines with J gene TRBJ1-5; D unresolved. V was cut by 5 bases and J by 4 bases, with 12 bases left in between. Germline assignment: CDR1 SGHVS and CDR2 FNYEAQ. The CDR3 contains 14 residues. CDR3: CASSPGGGNQPQHF. For the CDR3, the DNA is TGTGCCAGCAGCCCAGGCGGAGGAAATCAGCCCCAGCATTTT.

This rearrangement joins TRBV7-9 to TRBJ1-1; D may be TRBD1 (6 bases). V was trimmed by 6 bases and J by 1 base, leaving 12 bases between them. The CDR3 loop spans 14 amino acids. The germline gives CDR1 SEHNR, CDR2 FQNEAQ (reference sequence). CDR3 in amino acids: CASRQDRWNTEAFF. Written as DNA, the CDR3 is TGTGCCAGCAGACAAGACAGGTGGAACACTGAAGCTTTCTTT.

The rearrangement joins TRBV7-2 to TRBJ2-5; TRBD1 agrees at 7 bases. V lost 1 base to trimming and J lost 4 bases; unmatched junction nucleotides: 6. The length of the CDR3 is 15 residues. CDR1 and CDR2 (germline): SGHTA, FQGNSA. CDR3 in DNA: TGTGCCAGCAGCTTAGGAGGGGGCGCAGGAGAGACCCAGTACTTC. This translates into CASSLGGGAGETQYF.

The genes are TRBV7-2 and TRBJ2-3; 10 nucleotides agree with TRBD2. Germline V lookup: CDR1 SGHTA, CDR2 FQGNSA. V gave up 1 base and J gave up 1 base; unmatched junction bases: 5. The CDR3 totals 17 residues. The DNA of the CDR3 is TGTGCCAGCAGCTTAGATCGGCTAGCGGGGGGCACAGATACGCAGTATTTT. Translation: CASSLDRLAGGTDTQYF.

This chain uses TRBV5-1 with TRBJ1-6; D gene ambiguous. The V gene's germline CDR1 is SGHRS and CDR2 YFSETQ. V lost 0 bases, J lost 6 bases, and 7 bases lay in between. This CDR3 spans 14 amino acids. CDR3 nucleotide sequence: TGCGCCAGCAGCTTGGGAGCGATTAATTCACCCCTCCACTTT. Translation: CASSLGAINSPLHF.

The chain carries TRBV14 and TRBJ2-7, with D unresolved. CDR1 and CDR2 from the germline V gene are SGHDN and FVKESK. Trimming took off 1 base at V and 3 bases at J, with 7 bases between the two ends. The CDR3 runs 13 residues. The CDR3 reads CASSQATGYEQYF. The DNA of the CDR3 is TGTGCCAGCAGCCAAGCTACGGGCTACGAGCAGTACTTC.

This chain links TRBV18 with TRBJ1-4, with TRBD1 matching over 7 bases. Germline V lookup: CDR1 KGHSH, CDR2 LQKENI. The CDR3 runs to 17 residues. V trimming: 0 bases; J trimming: 7 bases; junction bases outside the gene matches: 11. In nucleotides, the CDR3 is TGTGCCAGCTCACCACCGGACAGGCCGAGGGTTGGTGAAAAACTGTTTTTT. Its translation: CASSPPDRPRVGEKLFF.

The rearrangement uses TRBV6-5 and TRBJ2-1; 16 bases line up with TRBD2. With 6 bases clipped from V and 15 bases from J, the junction kept 11 bases outside the gene matches. Germline lookup yields CDR1 MNHEY and CDR2 SVGAGI. This CDR3 spans 15 amino acids. CDR3 DNA sequence: TGTGCCAGCAGGGGGACTAGCGGGGGGGCTTCATCGGTGTTCTTC. It specifies CASRGTSGGASSVFF.

The chain is built from TRBV4-1 and TRBJ2-1; no firm D call. Trimming left V 2 bases short and J 3 bases short, with 14 bases between. Germline V gives CDR1 MGHRA, CDR2 YSYEKL. The CDR3 contains 16 residues. CDR3 region: CASSQSFGVRYNEQFF. CDR3 coding DNA: TGCGCCAGCAGCCAATCTTTCGGAGTCCGCTACAATGAGCAGTTCTTC.

In its sample, this clone was seen a few times. The chain combines TRBV7-9 with TRBJ1-1, with no clear D. The CDR3 runs to 14 residues. The ends were cut back, 6 bases at V and 5 bases at J, with 16 bases in the middle. Germline loops: CDR1 SEHNR, CDR2 FQNEAQ (reference sequence). The CDR3 is CASSLRRGGTEAFF. The CDR3 DNA sequence: TGTGCCAGCAGTCTGCGGCGGGGTGGAACTGAAGCTTTCTTT.

The J gene is TRBJ1-2, the V gene TRBV7-8, with 8 bases matching TRBD1. The CDR3 covers 18 residues. The J segment lost 4 bases and the V segment lost 5 bases, leaving 18 bases of the junction unmatched. Looked up from germline, CDR1 is SGHVS and CDR2 is FQNEAQ. Written as DNA, the CDR3 is TGTGCCAGCAGCATTATGGAGGGGCAGGGGGCAACGAGCTATGGCTACACCTTC. Translated, it gives CASSIMEGQGATSYGYTF.

V usage is TRBV21-1 and J usage is TRBJ1-2; the D call TRBD1 from the table was never checked on the DNA. TRBV21-1 is marked as a pseudogene. This CDR3 is built from 15 residues. For the CDR3, the DNA is TGTGCCAGCAGCAAAATAGGGGGCGCATACTATGGCTACACCTTC. Encoded protein: CASSKIGGAYYGYTF.

J is TRBJ2-1 and V is TRBV5-1; D gene uncertain. Germline values: CDR1 SGHRS, CDR2 YFSETQ. V shed 0 bases and J shed 3 bases, with 7 bases lying between them. The CDR3 has 14 residues. The CDR3 nucleotides are TGCGCCAGCAGCTTGGGACTTTTCTACAATGAGCAGTTCTTC. It codes for CASSLGLFYNEQFF.

The genes are TRBV7-9 and TRBJ1-1; D unresolved. Trimming cost V 0 bases and J 4 bases, with 18 bases left between them. Germline V gene lookup returns CDR1 SEHNR and CDR2 FQNEAQ (reference sequence). This CDR3 contains 17 residues. The CDR3 sequence is CASSLAGRESAGTEAFF. The CDR3 region has the DNA TGTGCCAGCAGCTTAGCGGGGAGGGAGTCGGCGGGCACTGAAGCTTTCTTT.

The sample holds one count of this clone. This chain links TRBV11-2 with TRBJ2-3; TRBD1 aligns across 7 bases. Germline trimming cut 6 bases from V and 4 bases from J; bases unmatched to any gene: 13. This CDR3 is built from 16 residues. Germline values: CDR1 SGHAT, CDR2 FQNNGV. The CDR3 DNA is TGTGCCAGCAGATTTACAAGGGGGCGCGGCGCAGATACGCAGTATTTT. It yields the protein CASRFTRGRGADTQYF.

The rearrangement joins TRBV28 to TRBJ2-7; D gene ambiguous. CDR3 length: 11 residues. CDR1 MDHEN and CDR2 SYDVKM come from the germline V gene. Trimming shortened V by 5 bases and J by 3 bases, and 5 bases separated the two germline ends. CDR3 sequence reads: CASSTVYEQYF. For the CDR3, the DNA is TGTGCCAGCAGTACTGTCTACGAGCAGTACTTC.

The genes are TRBV19 and TRBJ1-1; D not certain. The CDR3 covers 15 residues. V lost 6 bases and J lost 2, with 16 bases in between. Germline CDR1 reads LNHDA; CDR2 reads SQIVND (reference sequence). The CDR3 region has the DNA TGTGCCAGTAGCCCCCCCCCGAGGGAAAACACTGAAGCTTTCTTT. Protein: CASSPPPRENTEAFF.

This clone was picked up a small number of times. This CDR3 is CASSYRGAGDTEAFF. The CDR3 bases are TGTGCCAGCAGTTACCGCGGGGCAGGAGACACTGAAGCTTTCTTT. The chain employs TRBV6-5 and TRBJ1-1; possible D gene TRBD1, 5 bases. Trimming pared 2 bases from V and 3 bases from J, leaving 13 bases between. Germline V gene lookup returns CDR1 MNHEY and CDR2 SVGAGI. This CDR3 region has 15 residues.

This chain connects TRBV5-1 to TRBJ2-1; TRBD2 might be the D (5 bases). This CDR3 is built from 14 residues. Trimming left V 0 bases short and J 3 bases short, with 7 bases between. Germline V gene sequence: CDR1 SGHRS, CDR2 YFSETQ. CDR3 sequence (DNA): TGCGCCAGCAGCTTGGTAGCGAACTACAATGAGCAGTTCTTC. Its protein product is CASSLVANYNEQFF.

The J gene is TRBJ1-3, the V gene TRBV27; no firm D call. CDR1 is MNHEY, CDR2 SMNVEV, per germline (reference sequence). The CDR3 has 17 residues. V gave up 4 bases and J gave up 2 bases, with 18 bases separating them. CDR3 protein: CASSSSSTWGAGNTIYF. The CDR3 DNA follows: TGTGCCAGCAGTTCCTCATCAACTTGGGGAGCTGGAAACACCATATATTTT.

This chain connects TRBV19 to TRBJ1-2; TRBD1 matches 7 bases. Germline lookup yields CDR1 LNHDA and CDR2 SQIVND (reference sequence). This CDR3 region has 17 residues. The trim removed 5 bases at V and 6 bases at J, leaving 18 bases unmatched. CDR3 amino acids: CASSPRQGRDLINGYTF. DNA for the CDR3: TGTGCCAGTAGTCCCAGACAGGGTCGGGACCTAATCAATGGCTACACCTTC.

V usage is TRBV7-2 and J usage is TRBJ2-2; 7 positions agree with TRBD1. V gave up 5 bases and J gave up 3 bases; unmatched junction bases: 9. Germline assignment: CDR1 SGHTA and CDR2 FQGNSA. The CDR3 spans 16 residues. This CDR3 reads CASSIAGTAYTGELFF. The CDR3 DNA is TGTGCCAGCAGCATCGCCGGGACAGCTTACACCGGGGAGCTGTTTTTT.

V gene TRBV11-3 combines with J gene TRBJ2-3; 8 bases line up with TRBD1. The V segment lost 3 bases and the J segment 2 bases; nucleotides outside the gene matches: 4. The length of the CDR3 is 15 residues. CDR1 and CDR2 from the germline V gene are SGHNT and YENEEA. The CDR3 region is CASSLDRATTDTQYF. The CDR3 DNA follows: TGTGCCAGCAGCTTGGACAGGGCCACCACAGATACGCAGTATTTT.

V and J are TRBV9 and TRBJ1-2; 7 bases are a match to TRBD1. This CDR3 contains 13 residues. J gave up 5 bases and V 3 bases, and 4 bases lay outside the gene matches. Germline lookup yields CDR1 SGDLS and CDR2 YYNGEE. The CDR3 reads CASSATGEYGYTF. CDR3 bases: TGTGCCAGCAGCGCTACAGGGGAGTATGGCTACACCTTC.

The CDR3 bases are TGTGCCAGCAGCGCTACGGACAGTAATTCACCCCTCCACTTT. This gives the protein CASSATDSNSPLHF. The chain combines TRBV9 with TRBJ1-6; a possible D gene is TRBD1 (6 bases). This CDR3 has 14 residues. Trimming left V 3 bases short and J 6 bases short, with 10 bases between. Germline V CDR1 and CDR2: SGDLS, YYNGEE.

V is TRBV2 and J is TRBJ1-2; 7 nucleotides match TRBD1. The CDR3 covers 15 residues. V lost 6 bases, J lost 4 bases, and 11 bases stayed unmatched. Germline CDR1 and CDR2: SNHLY and FYNNEI. The CDR3, as DNA: TGTGCCAGCAGCCTTCACCGACAGGGAAGCTATGGCTACACCTTC. Protein sequence: CASSLHRQGSYGYTF.

The V call is TRBV6-5, the J call TRBJ2-7; D is possibly TRBD2 (5 bases). Trimming stripped 2 bases from V and 1 base from J, with 9 bases between. This CDR3 has 14 residues. In germline, CDR1 is MNHEY, CDR2 SVGAGI. The chain's CDR3 is CASSYAGSSYEQYV. CDR3 bases: TGTGCCAGCAGTTACGCGGGCAGTTCCTACGAGCAGTACGTC.

The chain links TRBV7-2 to TRBJ1-5, with unresolved D. The CDR3 is made up of 12 amino acids. From germline, CDR1 is SGHTA and CDR2 FQGNSA. The germline V and J ends were trimmed by 5 bases and 3 bases, with 5 bases remaining between them. CDR3 region: CASSANNQPQHF. Here the CDR3 DNA reads TGTGCCAGCAGCGCTAACAATCAGCCCCAGCATTTT.

By sample share, this clone is medium-sized (0.01 to 0.1%). The DNA for the CDR3 is TGTGCCAGCAGTGTGTCCACAAACAATGAGCAGTTCTTC. It translates to CASSVSTNNEQFF. This rearrangement joins TRBV6-4 to TRBJ2-1; D uncertain. The germline V gene encodes CDR1 MRHNA and CDR2 SNTAGT. This CDR3 comprises 13 residues. Trimming took 4 bases from V and 5 from J, leaving 9 bases between them.

This clone was found a few times. V is TRBV6-4 and J is TRBJ1-6, with 7 nucleotides matching TRBD1. Germline V gene sequence: CDR1 MRHNA, CDR2 SNTAGT. The CDR3 length is 14 residues. J lost 8 bases, V lost 6 bases, and 7 bases had no gene match. The CDR3 sequence: CASSATGADSPLHF. The CDR3, as DNA: TGTGCCAGCAGCGCCACAGGGGCAGATTCACCCCTCCACTTT.

The rearrangement links TRBV29-1 to TRBJ2-1, with TRBD2 matching 15 bases. In germline, CDR1 is SQVTM, CDR2 ANQGSEA. With 6 bases clipped from V and 12 bases from J, the junction kept 3 bases outside the gene matches. This CDR3 is 12 amino acids long. CDR3 nucleotide sequence: TGCAGCGTGTCGGGACTAGCGGGGGGGCAGTTCTTC. This gives the protein CSVSGLAGGQFF.

The rearrangement uses TRBV6-5 and TRBJ1-2; TRBD1 matches at 8 bases. V shed 5 bases and J 4 bases; nucleotides not matched to a gene: 6. The CDR3 is 14 amino acids. CDR1 is MNHEY and CDR2 is SVGAGI in the germline V gene. The CDR3 region is CASSRRTGTYGYTF. Here the CDR3 DNA reads TGTGCCAGCAGTCGGAGGACAGGGACCTATGGCTACACCTTC.